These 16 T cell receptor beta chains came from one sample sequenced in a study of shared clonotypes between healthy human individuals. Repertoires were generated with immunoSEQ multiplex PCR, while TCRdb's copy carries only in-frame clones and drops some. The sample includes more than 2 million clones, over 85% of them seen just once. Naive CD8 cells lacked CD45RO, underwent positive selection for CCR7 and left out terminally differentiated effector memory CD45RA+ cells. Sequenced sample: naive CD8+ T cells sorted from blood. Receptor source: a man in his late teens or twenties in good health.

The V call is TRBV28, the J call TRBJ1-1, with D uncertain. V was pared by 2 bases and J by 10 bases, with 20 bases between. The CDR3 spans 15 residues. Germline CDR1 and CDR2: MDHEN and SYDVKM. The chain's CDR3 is CASSLQASSLWAAFF. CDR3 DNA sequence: TGTGCCAGCAGTTTACAAGCGTCCTCACTCTGGGCAGCTTTCTTT.

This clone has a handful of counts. This CDR3 is CASSSSRALNTEAFF. CDR3 coding DNA: TGTGCCAGCAGCTCCTCCAGGGCGTTGAACACTGAAGCTTTCTTT. The chain combines TRBV7-9 with TRBJ1-1; D possibly corresponds to TRBD1 (5 bases). The CDR3 runs to 15 residues. V lost 4 bases to trimming and J lost 0 bases, with 12 bases between them. The germline CDR1 and CDR2 sequences are SEHNR and FQNEAQ (reference sequence).

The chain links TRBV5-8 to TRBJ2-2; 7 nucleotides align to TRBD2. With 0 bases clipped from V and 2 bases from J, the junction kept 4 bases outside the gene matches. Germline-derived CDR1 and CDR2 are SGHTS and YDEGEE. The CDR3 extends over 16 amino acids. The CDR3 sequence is CASSLERGDNTGELFF. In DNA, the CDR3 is TGTGCCAGCAGCTTGGAACGGGGGGACAACACCGGGGAGCTGTTTTTT.

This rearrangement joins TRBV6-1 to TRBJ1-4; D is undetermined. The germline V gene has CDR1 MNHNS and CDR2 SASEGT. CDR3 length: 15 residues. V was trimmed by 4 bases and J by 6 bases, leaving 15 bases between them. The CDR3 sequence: CASSAEGGWYEKLFF. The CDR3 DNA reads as TGTGCCAGCAGTGCCGAGGGCGGTTGGTATGAAAAACTGTTTTTT.

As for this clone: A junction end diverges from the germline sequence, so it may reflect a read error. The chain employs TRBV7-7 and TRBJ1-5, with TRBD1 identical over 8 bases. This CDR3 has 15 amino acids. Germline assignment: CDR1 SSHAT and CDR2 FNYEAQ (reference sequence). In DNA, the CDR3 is TGTGCTAGCAGATACGGGACAGGCCCCAATCAGCCCCAGCATTTT. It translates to CASRYGTGPNQPQHF. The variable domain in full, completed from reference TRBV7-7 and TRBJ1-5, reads GAGVSQSPRYKVTKRGQDVTLRCDPISSHATLYWYQQALGQGPEFLTYFNYEAQPDKSGLPSDRFSAERPEGSISTLTIQRTEQRDSAMYRCASRYGTGPNQPQHFGDGTRLSIL.

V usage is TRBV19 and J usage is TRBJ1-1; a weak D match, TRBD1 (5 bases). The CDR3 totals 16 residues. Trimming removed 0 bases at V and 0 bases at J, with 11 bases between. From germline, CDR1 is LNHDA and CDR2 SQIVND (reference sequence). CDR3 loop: CASSIDRESMNTEAFF. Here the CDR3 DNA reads TGTGCCAGTAGTATAGACAGGGAAAGTATGAACACTGAAGCTTTCTTT.

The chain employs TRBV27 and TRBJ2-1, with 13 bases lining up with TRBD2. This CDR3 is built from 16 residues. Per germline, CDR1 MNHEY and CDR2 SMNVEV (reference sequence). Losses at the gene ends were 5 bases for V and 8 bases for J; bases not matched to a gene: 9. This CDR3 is CASSEILAGGPDEQFF. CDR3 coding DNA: TGTGCCAGCAGTGAGATACTAGCGGGGGGGCCAGATGAGCAGTTCTTC.

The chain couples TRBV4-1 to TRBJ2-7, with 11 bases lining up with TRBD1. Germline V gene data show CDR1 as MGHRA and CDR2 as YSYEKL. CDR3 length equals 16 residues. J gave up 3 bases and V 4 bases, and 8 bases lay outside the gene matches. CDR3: CASSLRPGTGGYEQYF. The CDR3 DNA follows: TGCGCCAGCAGCCTAAGACCGGGGACAGGGGGCTACGAGCAGTACTTC.

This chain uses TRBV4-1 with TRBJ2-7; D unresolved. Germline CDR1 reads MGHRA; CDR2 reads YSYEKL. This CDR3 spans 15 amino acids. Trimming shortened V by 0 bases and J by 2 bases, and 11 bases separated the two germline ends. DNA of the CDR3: TGCGCCAGCAGCCAAGATCCCCAGTCTGCCTACGAGCAGTACTTC. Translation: CASSQDPQSAYEQYF.

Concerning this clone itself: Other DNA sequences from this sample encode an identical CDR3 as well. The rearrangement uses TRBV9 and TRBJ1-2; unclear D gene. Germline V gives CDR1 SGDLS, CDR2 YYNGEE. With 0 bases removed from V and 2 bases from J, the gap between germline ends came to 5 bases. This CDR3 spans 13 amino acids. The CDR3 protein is CASSVVPNYGYTF. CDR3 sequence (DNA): TGTGCCAGCAGCGTAGTTCCCAACTATGGCTACACCTTC.

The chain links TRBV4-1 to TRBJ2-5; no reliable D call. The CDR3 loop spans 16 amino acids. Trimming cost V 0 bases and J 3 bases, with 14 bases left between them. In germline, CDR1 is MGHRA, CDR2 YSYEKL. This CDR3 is CASSQDPTGFEETQYF. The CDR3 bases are TGCGCCAGCAGCCAAGATCCCACCGGGTTCGAAGAGACCCAGTACTTC.

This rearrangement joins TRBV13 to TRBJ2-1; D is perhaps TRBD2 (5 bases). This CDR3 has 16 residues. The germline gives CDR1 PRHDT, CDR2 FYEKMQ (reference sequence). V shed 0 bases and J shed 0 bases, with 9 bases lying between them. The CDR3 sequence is CASSLGRVSSYNEQFF. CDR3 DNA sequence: TGTGCCAGCAGCTTAGGGCGGGTGAGCTCCTACAATGAGCAGTTCTTC. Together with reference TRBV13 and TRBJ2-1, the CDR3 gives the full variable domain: AAGVIQSPRHLIKEKRETATLKCYPIPRHDTVYWYQQGPGQDPQFLISFYEKMQSDKGSIPDRFSAQQFSDYHSELNMSSLELGDSALYFCASSLGRVSSYNEQFFGPGTRLTVL.

CDR3 bases: TGTGCCAGCAGCGACCTCGGGGGGCTGGATACGCAGTATTTT. Protein: CASSDLGGLDTQYF. The J gene is TRBJ2-3, the V gene TRBV7-9, with D maybe TRBD2 (7 bases). Germline CDR1 SEHNR, CDR2 FQNEAQ (reference sequence). CDR3 length equals 14 residues. Trimming cost V 5 bases and J 6 bases, with 15 bases left between them.

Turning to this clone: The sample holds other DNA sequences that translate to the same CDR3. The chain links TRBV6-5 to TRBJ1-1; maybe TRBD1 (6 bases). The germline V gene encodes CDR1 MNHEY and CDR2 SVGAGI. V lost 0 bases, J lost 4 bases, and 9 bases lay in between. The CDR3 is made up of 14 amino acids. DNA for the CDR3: TGTGCCAGCAGTTACTCGGAGGGGGTCACTGAAGCTTTCTTT. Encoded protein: CASSYSEGVTEAFF.

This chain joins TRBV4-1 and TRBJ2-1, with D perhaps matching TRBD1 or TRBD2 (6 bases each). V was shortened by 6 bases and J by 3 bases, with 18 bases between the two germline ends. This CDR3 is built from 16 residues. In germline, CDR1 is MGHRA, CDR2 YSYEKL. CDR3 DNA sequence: TGCGCCAGCAGGGGGGTCGGGGGACACTTCTACAATGAGCAGTTCTTC. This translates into CASRGVGGHFYNEQFF.

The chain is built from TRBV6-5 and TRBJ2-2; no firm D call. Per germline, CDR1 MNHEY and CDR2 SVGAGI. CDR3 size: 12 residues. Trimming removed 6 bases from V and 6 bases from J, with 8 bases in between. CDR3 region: CASSNGPGELFF. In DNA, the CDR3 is TGTGCCAGCAGCAACGGCCCCGGGGAGCTGTTTTTT.